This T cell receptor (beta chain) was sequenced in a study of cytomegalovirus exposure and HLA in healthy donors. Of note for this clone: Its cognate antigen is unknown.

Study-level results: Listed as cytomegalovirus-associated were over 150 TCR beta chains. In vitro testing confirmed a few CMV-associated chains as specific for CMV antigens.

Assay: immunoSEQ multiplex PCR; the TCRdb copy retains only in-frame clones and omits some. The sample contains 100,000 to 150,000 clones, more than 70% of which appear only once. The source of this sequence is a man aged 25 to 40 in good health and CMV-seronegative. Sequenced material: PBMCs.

CDR3 nucleotide sequence: TGTGCCAGCACCAGACAGGGTGGTCAGCCCCAGCATTTT. Its translation: CASTRQGGQPQHF. J is TRBJ1-5 and V is TRBV6-6; 7 bases are a match to TRBD1. V lost 7 bases to trimming and J lost 6 bases; unmatched junction nucleotides: 6. Per germline, CDR1 MNHNY and CDR2 SVGAGI (reference sequence). The CDR3 is 13 amino acids.